This T cell receptor beta chain was documented in a study of blood T cell repertoires in COVID-19. Study overall: There were acute and convalescent COVID-19 samples, and they came from the United States, Italy and Spain. Sample material is recorded as cDNA or gDNA derived from T cells, B-cell-depleted T cells, or PBMCs.

Authors' data handling: From reference gene primer amplification, estimates of nucleated cell counts were derived. Method: immunoSEQ multiplex PCR; TCRdb's copy keeps in-frame clones and lacks some. V, J and clone size derive from that table, while D and trimming were established from the DNA sequence. In the table there are fewer than 70,000 clones, roughly 82% of which are singletons. With 3 bases removed from V and 1 base from J, the gap between germline ends came to 13 bases. Germline V gene sequence: CDR1 SGHKS, CDR2 YYEKEE (reference sequence). The CDR3 runs to 15 residues. The source material was peripheral blood. V gene TRBV5-5 combines with J gene TRBJ1-1, with D perhaps TRBD1 (6 bases). The TCR originated in a woman aged 55-70 years with acute or convalescent COVID-19. CDR3 protein: CASSSLGGRNTEAFF. The DNA for the CDR3 is TGTGCCAGCAGCTCCTTGGGGGGGCGGAACACTGAAGCTTTCTTT.